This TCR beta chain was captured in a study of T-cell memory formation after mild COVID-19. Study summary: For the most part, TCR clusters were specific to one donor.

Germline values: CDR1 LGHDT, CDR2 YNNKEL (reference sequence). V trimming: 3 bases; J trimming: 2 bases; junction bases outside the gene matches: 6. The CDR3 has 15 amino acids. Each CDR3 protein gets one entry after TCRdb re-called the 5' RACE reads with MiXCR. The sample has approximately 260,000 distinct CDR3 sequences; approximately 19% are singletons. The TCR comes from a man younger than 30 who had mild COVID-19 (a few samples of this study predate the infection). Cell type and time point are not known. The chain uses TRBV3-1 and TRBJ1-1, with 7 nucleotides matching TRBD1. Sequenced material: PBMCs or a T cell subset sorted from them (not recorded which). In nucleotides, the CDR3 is TGTGCCAGCAGCCAGAGAGGGACAGCAAACACTGAAGCTTTCTTT. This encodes CASSQRGTANTEAFF.